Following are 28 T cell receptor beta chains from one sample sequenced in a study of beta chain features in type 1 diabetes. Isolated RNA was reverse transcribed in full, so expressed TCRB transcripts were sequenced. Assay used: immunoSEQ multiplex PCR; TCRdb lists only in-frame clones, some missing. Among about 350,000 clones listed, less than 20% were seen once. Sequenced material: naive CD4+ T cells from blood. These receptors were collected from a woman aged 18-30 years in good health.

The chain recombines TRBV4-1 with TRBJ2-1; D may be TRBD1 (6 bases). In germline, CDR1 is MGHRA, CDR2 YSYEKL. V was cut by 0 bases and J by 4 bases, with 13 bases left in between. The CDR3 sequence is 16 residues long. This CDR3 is CASSQDFRGSYNEQFF. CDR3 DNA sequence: TGCGCCAGCAGCCAAGATTTCAGGGGATCTTACAATGAGCAGTTCTTC.

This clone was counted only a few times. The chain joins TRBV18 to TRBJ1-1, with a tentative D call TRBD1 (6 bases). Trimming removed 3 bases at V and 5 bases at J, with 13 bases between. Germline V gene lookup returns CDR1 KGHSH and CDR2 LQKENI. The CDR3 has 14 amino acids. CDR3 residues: CASSPDSHRTEAFF. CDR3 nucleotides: TGTGCCAGCTCACCGGACAGTCATCGAACTGAAGCTTTCTTT.

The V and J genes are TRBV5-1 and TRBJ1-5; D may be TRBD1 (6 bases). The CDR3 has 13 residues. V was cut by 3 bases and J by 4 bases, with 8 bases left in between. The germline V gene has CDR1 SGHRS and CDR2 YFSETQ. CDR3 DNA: TGCGCCAGCAGCTACCAGGGGAATCAGCCCCAGCATTTT. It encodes CASSYQGNQPQHF.

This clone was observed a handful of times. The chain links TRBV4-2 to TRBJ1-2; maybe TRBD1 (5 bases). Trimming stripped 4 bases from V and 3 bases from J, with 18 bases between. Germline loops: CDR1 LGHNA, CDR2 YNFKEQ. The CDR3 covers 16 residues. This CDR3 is CASSPDPGRPYYGYTF. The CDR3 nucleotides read TGTGCCAGCAGCCCAGACCCAGGGAGGCCCTACTATGGCTACACCTTC.

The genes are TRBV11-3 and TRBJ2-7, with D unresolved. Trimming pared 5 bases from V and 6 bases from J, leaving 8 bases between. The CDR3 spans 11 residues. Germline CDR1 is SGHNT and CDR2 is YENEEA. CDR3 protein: CASSITAEQYF. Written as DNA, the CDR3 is TGTGCCAGCAGCATCACAGCCGAGCAGTACTTC.

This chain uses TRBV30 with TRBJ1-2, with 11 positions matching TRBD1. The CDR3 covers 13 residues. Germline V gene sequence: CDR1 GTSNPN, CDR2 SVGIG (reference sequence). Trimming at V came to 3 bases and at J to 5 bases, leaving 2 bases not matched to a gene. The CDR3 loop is CAWRGQGGYGYTF. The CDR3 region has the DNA TGTGCCTGGAGGGGACAGGGGGGGTATGGCTACACCTTC.

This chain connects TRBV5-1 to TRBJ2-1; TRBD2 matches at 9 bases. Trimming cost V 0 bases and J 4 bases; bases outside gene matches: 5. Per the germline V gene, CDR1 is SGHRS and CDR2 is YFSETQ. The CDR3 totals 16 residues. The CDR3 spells CASSLETSGGYNEQFF. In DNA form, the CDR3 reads TGCGCCAGCAGCTTGGAGACCAGCGGGGGGTACAATGAGCAGTTCTTC.

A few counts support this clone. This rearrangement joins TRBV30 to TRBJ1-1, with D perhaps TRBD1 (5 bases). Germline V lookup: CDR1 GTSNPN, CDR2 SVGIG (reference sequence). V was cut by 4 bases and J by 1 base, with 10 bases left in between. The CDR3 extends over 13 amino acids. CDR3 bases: TGTGCCTGGATGGTCGGGGGGAACACTGAAGCTTTCTTT. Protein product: CAWMVGGNTEAFF.

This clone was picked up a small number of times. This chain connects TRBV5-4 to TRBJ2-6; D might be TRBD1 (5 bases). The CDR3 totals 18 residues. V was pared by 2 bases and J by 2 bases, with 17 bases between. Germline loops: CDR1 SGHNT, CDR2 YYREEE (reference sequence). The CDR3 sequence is CASSFGRAGFTGANVLTF. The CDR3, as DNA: TGTGCCAGCAGCTTCGGCAGGGCTGGGTTTACTGGGGCCAACGTCCTGACTTTC.

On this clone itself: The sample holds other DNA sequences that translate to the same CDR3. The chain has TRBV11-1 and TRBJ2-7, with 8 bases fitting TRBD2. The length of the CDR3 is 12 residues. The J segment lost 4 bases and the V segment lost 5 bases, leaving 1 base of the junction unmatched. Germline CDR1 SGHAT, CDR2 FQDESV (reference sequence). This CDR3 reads CASSPGGYEQYF. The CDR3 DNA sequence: TGTGCCAGCAGCCCGGGGGGGTACGAGCAGTACTTC.

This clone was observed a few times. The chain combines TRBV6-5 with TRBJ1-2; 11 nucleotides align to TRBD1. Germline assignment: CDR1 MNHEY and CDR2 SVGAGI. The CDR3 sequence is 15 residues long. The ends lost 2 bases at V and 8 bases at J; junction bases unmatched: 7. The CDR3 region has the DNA TGTGCCAGCAGTTACCAGGGACAGGGGGTAACAGGCTACACCTTC. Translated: CASSYQGQGVTGYTF.

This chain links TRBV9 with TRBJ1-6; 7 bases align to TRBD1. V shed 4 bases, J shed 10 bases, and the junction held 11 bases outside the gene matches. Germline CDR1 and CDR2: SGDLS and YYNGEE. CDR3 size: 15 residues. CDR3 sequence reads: CASSPTGAASSPLHF. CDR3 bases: TGTGCCAGCAGCCCCACAGGGGCCGCTTCCTCACCCCTCCACTTT.

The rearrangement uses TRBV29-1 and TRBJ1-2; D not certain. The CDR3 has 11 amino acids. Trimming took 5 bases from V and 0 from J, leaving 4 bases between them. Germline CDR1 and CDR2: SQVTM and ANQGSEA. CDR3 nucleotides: TGCAGCGTTCCAGCTAACTATGGCTACACCTTC. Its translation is CSVPANYGYTF.

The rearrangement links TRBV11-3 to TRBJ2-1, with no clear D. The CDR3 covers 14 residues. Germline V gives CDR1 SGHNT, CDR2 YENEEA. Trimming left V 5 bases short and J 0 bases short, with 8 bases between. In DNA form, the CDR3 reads TGTGCCAGCAGCATCTCCAGCTCCTACAATGAGCAGTTCTTC. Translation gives CASSISSSYNEQFF.

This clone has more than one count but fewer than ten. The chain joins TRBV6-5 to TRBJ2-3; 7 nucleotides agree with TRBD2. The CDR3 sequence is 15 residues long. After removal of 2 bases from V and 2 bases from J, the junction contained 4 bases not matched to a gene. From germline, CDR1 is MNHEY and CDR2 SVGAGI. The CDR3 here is CASSYPSGNTDTQYF. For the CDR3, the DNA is TGTGCCAGCAGTTACCCTAGCGGCAACACAGATACGCAGTATTTT.

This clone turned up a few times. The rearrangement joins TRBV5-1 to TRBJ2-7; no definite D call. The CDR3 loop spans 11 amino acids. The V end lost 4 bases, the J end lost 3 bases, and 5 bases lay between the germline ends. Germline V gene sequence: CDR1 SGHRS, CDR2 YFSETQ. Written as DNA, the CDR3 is TGCGCCAGCAGCAACAACTACGAGCAGTACTTC. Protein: CASSNNYEQYF. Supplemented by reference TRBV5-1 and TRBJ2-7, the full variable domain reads KAGVTQTPRYLIKTRGQQVTLSCSPISGHRSVSWYQQTPGQGLQFLFEYFSETQRNKGNFPGRFSGRQFSNSRSEMNVSTLELGDSALYLCASSNNYEQYFGPGTRLTVT.

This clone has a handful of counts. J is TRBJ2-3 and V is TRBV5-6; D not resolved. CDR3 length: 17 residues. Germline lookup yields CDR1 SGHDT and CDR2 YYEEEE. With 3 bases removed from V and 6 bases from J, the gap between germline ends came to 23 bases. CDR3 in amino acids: CASSSLDVGRLADTQYF. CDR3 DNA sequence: TGTGCCAGCAGCTCCCTCGATGTTGGCAGGTTGGCGGATACGCAGTATTTT.

The CDR3 loop is CASSPQGGLLWEQYF. CDR3 bases: TGTGCCAGCAGCCCCCAAGGGGGCCTGTTATGGGAGCAGTACTTC. The chain couples TRBV9 to TRBJ2-7, with 7 bases matching TRBD1. The V gene's germline CDR1 is SGDLS and CDR2 YYNGEE. The CDR3 consists of 15 residues. Germline trimming cut 4 bases from V and 7 bases from J; bases unmatched to any gene: 14.

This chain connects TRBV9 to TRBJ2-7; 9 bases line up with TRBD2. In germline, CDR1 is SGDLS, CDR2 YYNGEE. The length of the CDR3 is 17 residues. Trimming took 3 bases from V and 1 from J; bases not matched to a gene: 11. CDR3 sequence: CASSAHRNSGGSYEQYF. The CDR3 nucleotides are TGTGCCAGCAGCGCCCACCGGAATAGCGGGGGATCCTACGAGCAGTACTTC.

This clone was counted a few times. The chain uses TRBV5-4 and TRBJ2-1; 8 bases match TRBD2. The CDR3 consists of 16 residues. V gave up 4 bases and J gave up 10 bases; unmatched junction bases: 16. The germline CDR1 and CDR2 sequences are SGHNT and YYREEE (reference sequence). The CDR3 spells CASSHSSGSGPREQFF. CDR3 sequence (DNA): TGTGCCAGCAGCCACTCTAGCGGGTCGGGCCCTAGGGAGCAGTTCTTC.

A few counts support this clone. Here the CDR3 reads CASSEHRDGYEQYF. The CDR3 DNA sequence: TGTGCCAGCAGTGAACACAGGGACGGCTACGAGCAGTACTTC. The chain links TRBV6-5 to TRBJ2-7; possible D gene TRBD1, 6 bases. The CDR3 length is 14 residues. Germline V CDR1 and CDR2: MNHEY, SVGAGI. V shed 5 bases and J shed 3 bases, with 14 bases lying between them.

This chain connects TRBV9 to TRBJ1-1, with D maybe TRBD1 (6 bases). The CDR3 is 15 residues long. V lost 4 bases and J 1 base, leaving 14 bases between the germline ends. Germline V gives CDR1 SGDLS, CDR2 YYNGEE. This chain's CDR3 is CASSSQTGGNTEAFF. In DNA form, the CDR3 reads TGTGCCAGCAGCAGTCAGACAGGAGGGAACACTGAAGCTTTCTTT.

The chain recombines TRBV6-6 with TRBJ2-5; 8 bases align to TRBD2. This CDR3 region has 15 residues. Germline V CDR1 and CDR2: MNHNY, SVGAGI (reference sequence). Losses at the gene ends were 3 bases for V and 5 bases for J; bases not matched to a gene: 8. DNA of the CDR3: TGTGCCAGCAGTTATGACGGGGGGGCCAGGGAGACCCAGTACTTC. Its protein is CASSYDGGARETQYF.

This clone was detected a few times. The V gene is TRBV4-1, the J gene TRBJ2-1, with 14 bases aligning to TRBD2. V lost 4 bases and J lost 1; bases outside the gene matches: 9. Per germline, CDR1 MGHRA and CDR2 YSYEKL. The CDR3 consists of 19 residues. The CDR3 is CASSRLHGTSGSSYNEQFF. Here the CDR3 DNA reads TGCGCCAGCAGCCGCCTCCATGGGACTAGCGGGAGTTCCTACAATGAGCAGTTCTTC.

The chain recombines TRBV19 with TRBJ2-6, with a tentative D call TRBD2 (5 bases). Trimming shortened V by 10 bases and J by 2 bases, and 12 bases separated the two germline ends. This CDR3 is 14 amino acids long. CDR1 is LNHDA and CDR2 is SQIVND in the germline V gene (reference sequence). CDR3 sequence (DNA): TGTGCCACCAGGAACGGGGCTGGGGCCAACGTCCTGACTTTC. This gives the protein CATRNGAGANVLTF. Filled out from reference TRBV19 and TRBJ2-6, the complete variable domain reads DGGITQSPKYLFRKEGQNVTLSCEQNLNHDAMYWYRQDPGQGLRLIYYSQIVNDFQKGDIAEGYSVSREKKESFPLTVTSAQKNPTAFYLCATRNGAGANVLTFGAGSRLTVL.

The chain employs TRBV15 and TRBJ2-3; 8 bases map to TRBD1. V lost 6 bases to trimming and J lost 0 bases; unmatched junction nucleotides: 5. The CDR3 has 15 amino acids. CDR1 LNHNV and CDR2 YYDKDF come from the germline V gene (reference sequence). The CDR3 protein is CATRPGQGSTDTQYF. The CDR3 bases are TGTGCCACCAGACCTGGACAGGGCAGCACAGATACGCAGTATTTT.

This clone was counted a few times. In nucleotides, the CDR3 is TGTGCCAGTACCACCAGTCCCTACGAGCAGTACTTC. Translation: CASTTSPYEQYF. This chain connects TRBV19 to TRBJ2-7, with D unresolved. The germline V gene encodes CDR1 LNHDA and CDR2 SQIVND (reference sequence). Trimming shortened V by 7 bases and J by 2 bases, and 9 bases separated the two germline ends. This CDR3 has 12 residues.

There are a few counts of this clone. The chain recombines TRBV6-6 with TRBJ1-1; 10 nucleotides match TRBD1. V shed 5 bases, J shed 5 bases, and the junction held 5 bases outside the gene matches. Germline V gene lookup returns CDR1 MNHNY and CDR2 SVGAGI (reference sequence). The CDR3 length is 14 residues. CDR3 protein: CASSTTGGATEAFF. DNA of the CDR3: TGTGCCAGCAGTACGACAGGGGGCGCGACTGAAGCTTTCTTT.